This record covers a single T cell receptor (beta chain). The antigen is undetermined. This sample was included in a study of tissue T cells after allogeneic stem cell transplantation. Study at large: Pathologist H&E review favored samples with visible lymphocytes for sequencing among multiple samples.

V gave up 2 bases and J gave up 2 bases, with 7 bases separating them. The V gene's germline CDR1 is SGHRS and CDR2 YFSETQ. There are 13 residues in the CDR3. Findings and limits, study-wide: Only a limited share of tissue TCRs appeared in blood or spleen. Within patients, tissue anatomy strongly shaped TCR repertoire composition.

Sequencing of TCRbeta CDR3 at survey depth gave sequences and template counts. The assay was immunoSEQ multiplex PCR, and TCRdb's table has in-frame clones only and misses some. Of 4,800 or so clones in the sample, roughly 69% are singletons; the top ten hold about 7.7%. This specimen consisted of tissue from the colon, obtained at autopsy. The V and J genes are TRBV5-1 and TRBJ1-2; no clear D gene. The receptor was derived from a female donor of 60 years or more with lung cancer. The CDR3 reads CASSLTANYGYTF. The CDR3 DNA reads TGCGCCAGCAGCTTAACAGCGAACTATGGCTACACCTTC.